One sample yielded the 28 T cell receptor beta chains listed below, sequenced in a study of T and B cells in COVID-19 patients. Multiplex PCR with BIOMED2 TRB-A/B primer pools amplified TRB rearrangements. Using its own MiXCR run on the multiplex PCR reads, TCRdb lists one record per CDR3 protein. Here the sample spans 7,000 to 9,500 distinct CDR3 sequences, approximately 25% being singletons. TRB was amplified from around 230-520 ng of blood genomic DNA. The sequenced sample was blood. These receptors were obtained from a human donor with active COVID-19.

The sample holds one count of this clonotype. This chain joins TRBV18 and TRBJ1-1; D is perhaps TRBD1 (5 bases). Trimming cost V 4 bases and J 7 bases, with 16 bases left between them. This CDR3 has 14 amino acids. Germline V gene sequence: CDR1 KGHSH, CDR2 LQKENI. In nucleotides, the CDR3 is TGTGCCAGCTCACGGGGAGGGGTTACCCGTGAAGCTTTCTTT. Amino acids: CASSRGGVTREAFF.

This clonotype was recorded a few times. The V and J genes are TRBV20-1 and TRBJ2-1, with TRBD2 as a possible D gene (6 bases). The germline V gene encodes CDR1 DFQATT and CDR2 SNEGSKA (reference sequence). V shed 0 bases and J shed 6 bases, with 15 bases lying between them. This CDR3 is 15 amino acids long. DNA for the CDR3: TGCAGTGCTAGAGATCCGCGACTAGGATTCAATGAGCAGTTCTTC. It yields the protein CSARDPRLGFNEQFF.

Many counts were recorded for this clonotype. The J gene is TRBJ1-2, the V gene TRBV27, with TRBD1 identical over 7 bases. This CDR3 has 15 residues. Trimming at V came to 6 bases and at J to 0 bases, leaving 7 bases not matched to a gene. Germline lookup yields CDR1 MNHEY and CDR2 SMNVEV (reference sequence). The CDR3 loop reads CASRGRGTANYGYTF. The CDR3 coding sequence is TGTGCCAGCAGGGGAAGGGGGACAGCTAACTATGGCTACACCTTC.

V gene TRBV6-1 combines with J gene TRBJ1-1; D gene uncertain. CDR3 length: 15 residues. The ends were cut back, 6 bases at V and 0 bases at J, with 14 bases in the middle. Germline CDR1 reads MNHNS; CDR2 reads SASEGT. The CDR3 DNA reads TGTGCCAGCAGGGCCGCCGGGAGATTGAACACTGAAGCTTTCTTT. Its translation: CASRAAGRLNTEAFF.

The V call is TRBV5-6, the J call TRBJ2-6; 7 bases line up with TRBD2. J gave up 0 bases and V 4 bases, and 10 bases lay outside the gene matches. CDR3 size: 18 residues. The germline CDR1 and CDR2 sequences are SGHDT and YYEEEE. The CDR3 protein is CASSPGGGWFSGANVLTF. Written as DNA, the CDR3 is TGTGCCAGCAGCCCGGGAGGAGGCTGGTTCTCTGGGGCCAACGTCCTGACTTTC.

This clonotype showed up just a few times. This chain connects TRBV5-4 to TRBJ2-1, with D uncertain. This CDR3 spans 15 amino acids. The germline V gene encodes CDR1 SGHNT and CDR2 YYREEE (reference sequence). The V end was cut by 0 bases, the J end by 2 bases, with 9 bases between. This CDR3 is CASSLVPIPYNEQFF. CDR3 nucleotide sequence: TGTGCCAGCAGCTTGGTTCCCATTCCCTACAATGAGCAGTTCTTC.

V gene TRBV9 combines with J gene TRBJ2-3, with D perhaps matching TRBD1 (5 bases). V was trimmed by 3 bases and J by 12 bases, leaving 14 bases between them. This CDR3 contains 12 residues. Germline V gene sequence: CDR1 SGDLS, CDR2 YYNGEE. The CDR3 DNA is TGTGCCAGCAGCGACCTCCTTGGGGCCCAGTATTTT. This translates into CASSDLLGAQYF.

By proportion, this clonotype is medium-sized. The V and J genes are TRBV19 and TRBJ2-1; 11 positions match TRBD2. The CDR3 contains 13 residues. V shed 10 bases, J shed 6 bases, and the junction held 5 bases outside the gene matches. CDR1 LNHDA and CDR2 SQIVND come from the germline V gene (reference sequence). The CDR3 loop is CATRTSGRNEQFF. CDR3 in DNA: TGTGCCACCCGGACTAGCGGGCGCAATGAGCAGTTCTTC.

By share, this clonotype ranks as medium-sized (0.01 to 0.1%). This rearrangement joins TRBV29-1 to TRBJ2-2, with D possibly being TRBD2 (6 bases). This CDR3 comprises 15 residues. Deletions cut 7 bases from V and 2 bases from J, with 17 bases between. CDR1 and CDR2 (germline): SQVTM, ANQGSEA. CDR3: CSAQWGRTNTGELFF. The CDR3 bases are TGCAGCGCCCAGTGGGGGAGGACCAACACCGGGGAGCTGTTTTTT.

This clonotype has just a few counts. The J gene is TRBJ2-3, the V gene TRBV7-9, with 8 bases matching TRBD2. CDR3 length equals 18 residues. The germline gives CDR1 SEHNR, CDR2 FQNEAQ (reference sequence). Trimming took 4 bases from V and 4 from J; bases not matched to a gene: 16. The CDR3 DNA is TGTGCCAGCAGCTCGTTCGGGGGGGGCGTTTCTGTTTCAGATACGCAGTATTTT. Its translation is CASSSFGGGVSVSDTQYF.

This chain uses TRBV10-3 with TRBJ2-3; 10 bases fit TRBD1. This CDR3 comprises 15 residues. V shed 8 bases, J shed 2 bases, and the junction held 7 bases outside the gene matches. Germline CDR1 is ENHRY and CDR2 is SYGVKD. The CDR3 DNA reads TGTGCCATCCGACCGGGGACAGGGGCCACAGATACGCAGTATTTT. Translation: CAIRPGTGATDTQYF.

Regarding this clonotype: A much larger clonotype is one base distant, so this may be a read error. V usage is TRBV6-1 and J usage is TRBJ1-4; D is undetermined. The germline V gene has CDR1 MNHNS and CDR2 SASEGT. The CDR3 sequence is 13 residues long. Trimming took off 6 bases at V and 5 bases at J, with 10 bases between the two ends. The CDR3 protein is CASRVHWNEKLFF. The CDR3 bases are TGTGCCAGCAGAGTCCACTGGAATGAAAAACTGTTTTTT.

The chain links TRBV19 to TRBJ2-3; TRBD1 matches 9 bases. V lost 4 bases to trimming and J lost 8 bases; unmatched junction nucleotides: 16. This CDR3 spans 17 amino acids. Germline lookup yields CDR1 LNHDA and CDR2 SQIVND (reference sequence). CDR3 amino acids: CASSSQPMDRGGGTQYF. CDR3 coding DNA: TGTGCCAGTAGTAGTCAACCTATGGACAGGGGAGGGGGTACGCAGTATTTT.

Relative to its sample, this clonotype is medium-sized. This sequence joins TRBV6-5 and TRBJ2-1; D remains unclear. The germline V gene has CDR1 MNHEY and CDR2 SVGAGI. Trimming removed 4 bases from V and 9 bases from J, with 13 bases in between. The CDR3 consists of 13 residues. The chain's CDR3 is CASSFRPKGEQFF. The CDR3 region has the DNA TGTGCCAGCAGTTTTAGACCCAAGGGTGAGCAGTTCTTC.

This chain links TRBV13 with TRBJ1-2; 7 bases are shared with TRBD1. With 5 bases clipped from V and 3 bases from J, the junction kept 6 bases outside the gene matches. This CDR3 spans 14 amino acids. Germline values: CDR1 PRHDT, CDR2 FYEKMQ (reference sequence). The CDR3, as DNA: TGTGCCAGCAGCCTTCGAGGGGGCGACTATGGCTACACCTTC. Translation gives CASSLRGGDYGYTF.

There are a few counts of this clonotype. The chain has TRBV4-2 and TRBJ2-7; TRBD2 is a possible D gene (5 bases). Germline V lookup: CDR1 LGHNA, CDR2 YNFKEQ. Between the trimmed V and J ends, which lost 0 bases and 1 base, there was a span of 10 bases. The CDR3 has 15 residues. CDR3 sequence: CASSQEEGGSYEQYF. The DNA for the CDR3 is TGTGCCAGCAGCCAAGAAGAAGGCGGGTCCTACGAGCAGTACTTC.

This chain uses TRBV18 with TRBJ2-3; D uncertain. Trimming removed 0 bases at V and 1 base at J, with 8 bases between. The CDR3 contains 15 residues. CDR1 and CDR2 from the germline V gene are KGHSH and LQKENI. As DNA, the CDR3 is TGTGCCAGCTCACCACCGGCACGGGGCACAGATACGCAGTATTTT. It specifies CASSPPARGTDTQYF.

This rearrangement joins TRBV5-1 to TRBJ2-7; no clear D. CDR1 is SGHRS and CDR2 is YFSETQ in the germline V gene. Trimming removed 5 bases from V and 3 bases from J, with 18 bases in between. The CDR3 length is 15 residues. The chain's CDR3 is CASSSLPDGRYEQYF. CDR3 nucleotides: TGCGCCAGCAGTTCCCTTCCAGATGGCCGCTACGAGCAGTACTTC.

Sample share makes this clonotype medium-sized (0.01 to 0.1%). The rearrangement joins TRBV6-2 or TRBV6-3 to TRBJ2-1; D not certain. The CDR3 is 13 residues long. The V end was cut by 2 bases, the J end by 2 bases, with 4 bases between. Germline loops: CDR1 MNHEY, CDR2 SVGEGT. CDR3 amino acids: CASSYNTYNEQFF. The CDR3, as DNA: TGTGCCAGCAGTTACAACACCTACAATGAGCAGTTCTTC.

Within the sample, this clonotype is medium-sized. J is TRBJ1-4 and V is TRBV7-6; maybe TRBD1 (5 bases). CDR3 length: 16 residues. V was trimmed by 2 bases and J by 8 bases, leaving 18 bases between them. Germline CDR1 reads SGHVS; CDR2 reads FNYEAQ. The CDR3 sequence is CASSLLSGPLGEKLFF. CDR3 coding DNA: TGTGCCAGCAGCTTACTATCGGGACCCTTAGGAGAAAAACTGTTTTTT.

In this sample, this clonotype is medium-sized. This sequence joins TRBV13 and TRBJ2-3; 8 nucleotides match TRBD1. Germline CDR1 PRHDT, CDR2 FYEKMQ (reference sequence). This CDR3 is 15 amino acids long. The junction had 18 bases not matched to a gene; V was cut back by 5 bases and J by 14 bases. CDR3 sequence reads: CASSATPGGQGTLYF. The DNA for the CDR3 is TGTGCCAGCAGCGCCACCCCCGGCGGACAGGGAACTTTGTATTTT.

By proportion, this clonotype is medium-sized (0.01 to 0.1%). The chain joins TRBV6-1 to TRBJ2-2; no definite D call. CDR1 and CDR2 (germline): MNHNS, SASEGT. The CDR3 has 13 residues. Between the trimmed V and J ends, which lost 6 bases and 4 bases, there was a span of 9 bases. CDR3 in DNA: TGTGCCAGCAGCCACAGCTTCACCGGGGAGCTGTTTTTT. The encoded protein is CASSHSFTGELFF.

This clonotype was counted once. This chain links TRBV6-5 with TRBJ1-2; D might be TRBD1 (6 bases). Germline loops: CDR1 MNHEY, CDR2 SVGAGI. There are 13 residues in the CDR3. The V gene lost 8 bases and the J gene lost 7 bases, with 17 bases spanning the gap. The CDR3 nucleotides read TGTGCCAGCCCCCGGGACACGCATCTTGGCTACACCTTC. Translating it yields CASPRDTHLGYTF.

Judged by abundance, this clonotype is medium-sized. The rearrangement uses TRBV27 and TRBJ2-5, with D perhaps TRBD1 (5 bases). V gave up 3 bases and J gave up 3 bases, with 8 bases separating them. Germline CDR1 reads MNHEY; CDR2 reads SMNVEV (reference sequence). The CDR3 contains 13 residues. The CDR3 DNA sequence: TGTGCCAGCAGTTTGCAGGGCGAAGAGACCCAGTACTTC. Translating it yields CASSLQGEETQYF.

By share, this clonotype counts as medium-sized. CDR3 DNA sequence: TGTGCCAGCAGTTCGTCCATCCTAGCGGCAGAATCCTACGAGCAGTACTTC. It encodes CASSSSILAAESYEQYF. J is TRBJ2-7 and V is TRBV27, with TRBD2 matching 7 bases. The CDR3 is 17 residues long. Germline lookup yields CDR1 MNHEY and CDR2 SMNVEV (reference sequence). Trimming removed 4 bases from V and 1 base from J; junction bases left unmatched: 13.

Relative to its sample, this clonotype is medium-sized (0.01 to 0.1%). The chain has TRBV6-6 and TRBJ2-2, with D uncertain. Germline V gene lookup returns CDR1 MNHNY and CDR2 SVGAGI (reference sequence). This CDR3 contains 15 residues. V was clipped by 9 bases and J by 5 bases, with 19 bases between them. CDR3 in amino acids: CASFRQAFGTGELFF. The CDR3 DNA reads TGTGCCAGTTTTCGGCAGGCCTTCGGGACCGGGGAGCTGTTTTTT.

The rearrangement joins TRBV6-5 to TRBJ1-3, with no clear D. V was trimmed by 0 bases and J by 0 bases, leaving 9 bases between them. Germline V gene sequence: CDR1 MNHEY, CDR2 SVGAGI. This CDR3 region has 16 residues. The CDR3 DNA reads TGTGCCAGCAGTTACTCGATGGCGGGCTCTGGAAACACCATATATTTT. Its protein product is CASSYSMAGSGNTIYF.

This clonotype is medium-sized within its sample. The J gene is TRBJ2-1, the V gene TRBV6-2 or TRBV6-3, with D perhaps matching TRBD2 (6 bases). Trimming stripped 7 bases from V and 8 bases from J, with 12 bases between. Germline CDR1 reads MNHEY; CDR2 reads SVGEGT. The CDR3 consists of 12 residues. DNA for the CDR3: TGTGCCAGCAAGGGGAGGACGGATGAGCAGTTCTTC. Translation: CASKGRTDEQFF.